The 11 T cell receptor beta chains below were found in one sample sequenced in a study of blood T cell repertoires in COVID-19. Only in-frame clones appear in the TCRdb table, and some are missing; sequencing was by immunoSEQ multiplex PCR. This table has about 530,000 clones, around 90% appearing once. Sequenced material: peripheral blood. The origin of the receptors is a woman aged 50 to 60 with COVID-19, enrolled during active disease.

This clone has only one observation. The V call is TRBV18, the J call TRBJ2-1, with 12 bases identical to TRBD2. Germline V gene data show CDR1 as KGHSH and CDR2 as LQKENI. The junction had 2 bases not matched to a gene; V was cut back by 3 bases and J by 5 bases. The CDR3 covers 15 residues. CDR3 DNA: TGTGCCAGCTCACCGTCTAGCGGGGGGGACAATGAGCAGTTCTTC. Translation: CASSPSSGGDNEQFF.

In nucleotides, the CDR3 is TGTGCCAGCAGTACCCCTGAGGTGAGAAACACTGAAGCTTTCTTT. Residues: CASSTPEVRNTEAFF. The V call is TRBV6-5, the J call TRBJ1-1, with D unclear. CDR3 size: 15 residues. The germline V and J ends were trimmed by 5 bases and 2 bases, with 15 bases remaining between them. Looked up from germline, CDR1 is MNHEY and CDR2 is SVGAGI.

V is TRBV24-1 and J is TRBJ2-2; 9 bases are a match to TRBD2. This CDR3 spans 19 amino acids. Germline V lookup: CDR1 KGHDR, CDR2 SFDVKD. Trimming took 0 bases from V and 2 from J; bases not matched to a gene: 9. CDR3 sequence reads: CATSDLIRVAGANTGELFF. As DNA, the CDR3 is TGTGCCACCAGTGATTTGATAAGGGTAGCGGGGGCCAACACCGGGGAGCTGTTTTTT.

J is TRBJ2-2 and V is TRBV24-1, with 12 positions matching TRBD2. The V and J ends lost 1 base and 4 bases, in that order; junction bases with no gene match: 3. Germline V gene sequence: CDR1 KGHDR, CDR2 SFDVKD. The CDR3 runs to 17 residues. The CDR3: CATSDFSSGGGTGELFF. The CDR3 DNA sequence: TGTGCCACCAGTGATTTCTCTAGCGGGGGGGGCACCGGGGAGCTGTTTTTT.

The V gene is TRBV11-2, the J gene TRBJ1-4, with 9 nucleotides matching TRBD1. V was clipped by 5 bases and J by 8 bases; unmatched bases: 9. The CDR3 is made up of 15 amino acids. The germline V gene has CDR1 SGHAT and CDR2 FQNNGV. CDR3: CASSDHTGGLEKLFF. The CDR3 DNA follows: TGTGCCAGCAGCGACCACACAGGGGGCCTCGAAAAACTGTTTTTT.

To note about this clone: A junction end diverges from the germline sequence, so it may reflect a read error. This chain joins TRBV5-1 and TRBJ2-7; 11 positions agree with TRBD1. The CDR3 consists of 14 residues. The germline V gene encodes CDR1 SGHRS and CDR2 YFSETQ. In nucleotides, the CDR3 is TGCACCAGCAGCACGGGACAGGGGGTCCACGAGCAGTACTTC. Amino acids: CTSSTGQGVHEQYF.

This chain connects TRBV20-1 to TRBJ1-1; D gene uncertain. Germline V gives CDR1 DFQATT, CDR2 SNEGSKA (reference sequence). The CDR3 runs 13 residues. Trimming removed 3 bases from V and 0 bases from J, with 8 bases in between. CDR3 loop: CSASWQVNTEAFF. In DNA form, the CDR3 reads TGCAGTGCTAGTTGGCAGGTGAACACTGAAGCTTTCTTT.

This chain joins TRBV10-3 and TRBJ2-6; D may be TRBD2 (7 bases). Germline CDR1 reads ENHRY; CDR2 reads SYGVKD. The CDR3 consists of 17 residues. V lost 8 bases to trimming and J lost 0 bases, with 17 bases between them. This chain's CDR3 is CAIGGGYRSSGANVLTF. Written as DNA, the CDR3 is TGTGCCATCGGGGGGGGCTACAGGAGCTCTGGGGCCAACGTCCTGACTTTC.

The count of this clone is one. The rearrangement uses TRBV6-6 and TRBJ2-7, with D possibly being TRBD2 (7 bases). The V gene lost 6 bases and the J gene lost 4 bases, with 19 bases spanning the gap. CDR1 and CDR2 from the germline V gene are MNHNY and SVGAGI (reference sequence). This CDR3 contains 15 residues. The CDR3 bases are TGTGCCAGCAGCGACCTGGGGGGGGCTGGGTACGAGCAGTACTTC. This gives the protein CASSDLGGAGYEQYF.

The chain recombines TRBV14 with TRBJ1-2, with D unclear. The CDR3 has 15 residues. Trimming shortened V by 1 base and J by 5 bases, and 14 bases separated the two germline ends. CDR1 is SGHDN and CDR2 is FVKESK in the germline V gene. CDR3 sequence (DNA): TGTGCCAGCAGCCAAGTGCCAGGCTGGTTGTATGGCTACACCTTC. It yields the protein CASSQVPGWLYGYTF.

The chain uses TRBV3-1 (or the pseudogene TRBV3-2) and TRBJ2-2; 9 bases align to TRBD1. V lost 0 bases, J lost 6 bases, and 5 bases stayed unmatched. CDR1 LGHDT and CDR2 YNNKEL come from the germline V gene (reference sequence). The CDR3 contains 16 residues. The CDR3 protein is CASSQDRGQGPGELFF. The DNA of the CDR3 is TGTGCCAGCAGCCAAGATAGAGGACAGGGGCCCGGGGAGCTGTTTTTT.